These 3 T cell receptor beta chains were sequenced from one sample in a study of blood T cells in healthy people across ages. Combining a sample-barcoded 5' primer with a J-beta primer mix, a second PCR ran for about 6 to 11 cycles. TCRdb re-called the 5' RACE reads with MiXCR, one entry per CDR3 protein. Here the sample spans more than 900,000 distinct CDR3 sequences, 25% to 35% being singletons. This sample was also put to use in a study of T cells of mothers and their children.

The specimen sequenced was blood. These receptors all come from a woman aged 40 to 50 in good health.

The gene calls are TRBV7-2 and TRBJ2-1; TRBD2 matches at 8 bases. The trim removed 2 bases at V and 9 bases at J, leaving 9 bases unmatched. Germline loops: CDR1 SGHTA, CDR2 FQGNSA. This CDR3 has 15 residues. Here the CDR3 reads CASSLWGDGGAEQFF. The CDR3 bases are TGTGCCAGCAGCTTATGGGGCGACGGGGGGGCTGAGCAGTTCTTC.

This clonotype appeared once. This sequence may be a read error, since a much larger clone differs from it by one base. Because the CDR3 is missing its conserved closing phenylalanine or tryptophan, this is likely a read error. The chain has TRBV30 and TRBJ1-2, with 8 bases identical to TRBD1. The CDR3 covers 16 residues. V trimming: 2 bases; J trimming: 5 bases; junction bases outside the gene matches: 13. Per the germline V gene, CDR1 is GTSNPN and CDR2 is SVGIG (reference sequence). The CDR3 DNA reads TGTGCCTGGAGTCCCCGCGTACGGACAGGGAATTATGGCTACACCTTA. This translates into CAWSPRVRTGNYGYTL.

The rearrangement uses TRBV10-3 and TRBJ1-5; no reliable D call. With 4 bases removed from V and 5 bases from J, the gap between germline ends came to 6 bases. This CDR3 contains 12 residues. From germline, CDR1 is ENHRY and CDR2 SYGVKD. Here the CDR3 DNA reads TGTGCCATCAGTGGGTCTGATCAGCCCCAGCATTTT. Amino acid sequence: CAISGSDQPQHF.